The rows below give T cell receptor beta chains drawn from one sample of a study of cytomegalovirus exposure and HLA in healthy donors. Clones were read by immunoSEQ multiplex PCR, and TCRdb kept only the in-frame ones, dropping some. The specimen's table records 150,000 to 200,000 clones. The sequenced material came from PBMCs. The receptor set was obtained from a man younger than 40 in good health and CMV-seronegative. The conserved cysteine and the conserved F or W are not part of the CDR3 here. Fields, in order: V gene, J gene, CDR3 protein.

V gene: TRBV27
J gene: TRBJ1-1
CDR3 protein: ASRNRAEAF

V gene: TRBV19
J gene: TRBJ1-1
CDR3 protein: ATLSPPAGGRTEAF

V gene: TRBV6-1
J gene: TRBJ1-1
CDR3 protein: ASSGTDSAEAF

V gene: TRBV15
J gene: TRBJ2-1
CDR3 protein: ATSRQGLAGENRI

V gene: TRBV7-7
J gene: TRBJ2-3
CDR3 protein: ASSSGGFTDTQY

V gene: TRBV30
J gene: TRBJ1-1
CDR3 protein: AWSPDSLNTEAF

V gene: TRBV7-3
J gene: TRBJ2-5
CDR3 protein: ASSLGGTAYQETQY

V gene: TRBV5-1
J gene: TRBJ2-7
CDR3 protein: ASSLGRGGTGDAYEQY

V gene: TRBV5-1
J gene: TRBJ2-2
CDR3 protein: ASSLAGTGRGTGELF

V gene: TRBV6-5
J gene: TRBJ2-7
CDR3 protein: ASSYSLLAEQY

V gene: TRBV4-2
J gene: TRBJ1-2
CDR3 protein: ASSPLAGGLGYT

V gene: TRBV7-8
J gene: TRBJ2-7
CDR3 protein: ASSLSSGTGSYEQY

V gene: TRBV7-9
J gene: TRBJ1-3
CDR3 protein: ASRITRDSGNTIY

V gene: TRBV30
J gene: TRBJ2-1
CDR3 protein: AWGTGQGGGQF

V gene: TRBV10-1
J gene: TRBJ2-7
CDR3 protein: ASSESVGTGAHEQY

V gene: TRBV6-1
J gene: TRBJ2-1
CDR3 protein: ASSEVLIAGGSLVGQF

V gene: TRBV5-1
J gene: TRBJ2-3
CDR3 protein: ASSSQQGIGTDTQY

V gene: TRBV5-6
J gene: TRBJ2-5
CDR3 protein: ASSQGTGGGETQY

V gene: TRBV7-6
J gene: TRBJ1-5
CDR3 protein: ASSPWGGGNQPQH

V gene: TRBV30
J gene: TRBJ2-5
CDR3 protein: AQTGGHQETQY

V gene: TRBV19
J gene: TRBJ2-1
CDR3 protein: ASRRDSSYNEQF

V gene: TRBV5-1
J gene: TRBJ2-1
CDR3 protein: ASSFTPSGTSGDGGQF

V gene: TRBV28
J gene: TRBJ2-1
CDR3 protein: ASHSRGRAGEQF

V gene: TRBV7-2
J gene: TRBJ1-5
CDR3 protein: ASSLGARGNQPQH

V gene: TRBV2
J gene: TRBJ1-5
CDR3 protein: ASSPDRGSNQPQH

V gene: TRBV4-1
J gene: TRBJ1-6
CDR3 protein: ASSQSPDRDNSPLH

V gene: TRBV19
J gene: TRBJ2-2
CDR3 protein: ASSSSGLAGVRTGELF

V gene: TRBV18
J gene: TRBJ1-1
CDR3 protein: ASSPRGGNTEAF

V gene: TRBV7-6
J gene: TRBJ1-2
CDR3 protein: ASSPPATGGDGYGYT

V gene: TRBV28
J gene: TRBJ2-7
CDR3 protein: ASSVGQGAREQY

V gene: TRBV5-1
J gene: TRBJ2-1
CDR3 protein: ASSLGGGASNEQF

V gene: TRBV7-2
J gene: TRBJ1-3
CDR3 protein: ASSPGSLWDTIY

V gene: TRBV10-3
J gene: TRBJ2-1
CDR3 protein: AISFFNNEQF

V gene: TRBV4-1
J gene: TRBJ1-1
CDR3 protein: ASSLRQGVGLSDGNTEAF

V gene: TRBV2
J gene: TRBJ1-6
CDR3 protein: ASSRESSYNSPLH

V gene: TRBV5-4
J gene: TRBJ1-1
CDR3 protein: ASSLGGFREAF

V gene: TRBV19
J gene: TRBJ2-7
CDR3 protein: ASSDPGLDYEQY

V gene: TRBV10-3
J gene: TRBJ2-3
CDR3 protein: ATLHGEGSDTQY

V gene: TRBV5-1
J gene: TRBJ2-5
CDR3 protein: ASSQQGAGETQY

V gene: TRBV13
J gene: TRBJ2-2
CDR3 protein: ASSLGLRTSGRERNTGELF

V gene: TRBV2
J gene: TRBJ2-5
CDR3 protein: AGGEETQETQY

V gene: TRBV7-8
J gene: TRBJ1-2
CDR3 protein: ASSSIDSLYGYT

V gene: TRBV18
J gene: TRBJ1-1
CDR3 protein: ASSPNRTPNTEAF

V gene: TRBV4-1
J gene: TRBJ2-3
CDR3 protein: ASSQAPAGGMDTQY

V gene: TRBV27
J gene: TRBJ1-2
CDR3 protein: ASRRTGGGYGYT

V gene: TRBV7-9
J gene: TRBJ1-2
CDR3 protein: ASSRPGGVESGYT

V gene: TRBV11-3
J gene: TRBJ2-2
CDR3 protein: ASSRGTGHPGGELF

V gene: TRBV18
J gene: TRBJ1-3
CDR3 protein: ASSRDRNSGNTIY